These 31 T cell receptor beta chains originate from one sample sequenced in a study of breast tumors, draining lymph nodes, adjacent tissues. Via MiXCR, TCRdb re-called the multiplex PCR reads, giving one row per CDR3 protein. In the table there are fewer than 200,000 distinct CDR3 sequences, 30% to 40% of which are singletons. Samples came from axillary lymph nodes draining the breast cancer. The material sequenced was axillary lymph node tissue. The receptors were gathered from a female donor with breast cancer. Some clones in this sample may be carry-over from other donors' samples.

This clonotype was picked up a small number of times. The CDR3 DNA reads TGTGCCAGCAGTCGGCCGGGACTAGCGGGGTACACCGGGGAGCTGTTTTTT. Translation gives CASSRPGLAGYTGELFF. The V gene is TRBV6-5, the J gene TRBJ2-2; TRBD2 matches at 13 bases. Germline V lookup: CDR1 MNHEY, CDR2 SVGAGI. Trimming took 5 bases from V and 3 from J; bases not matched to a gene: 6. This CDR3 has 17 residues.

This clonotype has just a few counts. The CDR3 DNA sequence: TGTGCCAGTAGTATAGGTCGCTCCCAGGGTACAGATACGCAGTATTTT. Translated: CASSIGRSQGTDTQYF. The V call is TRBV19, the J call TRBJ2-3, with a possible D match to TRBD1 (5 bases). V lost 1 base and J 3 bases, leaving 14 bases between the germline ends. The CDR3 is 16 amino acids. In germline, CDR1 is LNHDA, CDR2 SQIVND (reference sequence).

Of note for this clonotype: The junction departs from germline at one end; a sequencing error may be responsible. This chain connects TRBV6-4 to TRBJ2-1; D is unclear. The CDR3 spans 15 residues. Germline-derived CDR1 and CDR2 are MRHNA and SNTAGT. Here the CDR3 reads CASSLLAGYYNEQSF. Written as DNA, the CDR3 is TGTGCCAGCAGTCTCTTAGCCGGATACTACAATGAGCAGTCCTTC.

Only one count was recorded for this clonotype. A much larger clone lies a single base off, so this may be a read error. The chain recombines TRBV28 with TRBJ2-7, with TRBD2 matching 13 bases. Trimming removed 3 bases from V and 5 bases from J; junction bases left unmatched: 4. The CDR3 sequence is 15 residues long. The V gene's germline CDR1 is MDHEN and CDR2 SYDVKM. The DNA for the CDR3 is TGTGCCAGCAGTTTCGGACTAGCGGGAGACCACGAGCAGTACTTC. Its protein product is CASSFGLAGDHEQYF.

Many counts were recorded for this clonotype. This rearrangement joins TRBV6-2 or TRBV6-3 to TRBJ1-3; no clear D gene. CDR1 and CDR2 from the germline V gene are MNHEY and SVGEGT. The CDR3 extends over 12 amino acids. The V and J ends lost 6 bases and 8 bases respectively, with 11 bases between them. In nucleotides, the CDR3 is TGTGCCAGCAGCCGAACCGGCGACACCATATATTTT. This sequence encodes CASSRTGDTIYF.

As regards this clonotype: One junction end does not reproduce the germline sequence, and a read error may be involved. V and J are TRBV10-3 and TRBJ2-2, with TRBD2 matching over 13 bases. The length of the CDR3 is 17 residues. The germline V gene encodes CDR1 ENHRY and CDR2 SYGVKD. CDR3: CATSDWTSGGDTGELFF. CDR3 nucleotide sequence: TGTGCCACCAGTGATTGGACTAGCGGGGGAGACACCGGGGAGCTGTTTTTT.

The chain's CDR3 is CASSLLEGTDTQFF. CDR3 bases: TGTGCCAGCAGTCTGTTGGAAGGGACAGATACGCAGTTCTTC. The V gene is TRBV12-3 or TRBV12-4, the J gene TRBJ2-1; 7 nucleotides align to TRBD1. The CDR3 is 14 residues long. After removal of 5 bases from V and 12 bases from J, the junction contained 13 bases not matched to a gene.

This clonotype was seen at least ten times. V and J are TRBV12-3 or TRBV12-4 and TRBJ1-4, with a tentative D call TRBD1 (5 bases). The CDR3 consists of 15 residues. Trimming shortened V by 5 bases and J by 6 bases, and 16 bases separated the two germline ends. The CDR3 protein is CASSLGQGWDEKLFF. CDR3 DNA: TGTGCCAGCAGTCTCGGGCAGGGTTGGGATGAAAAACTGTTTTTT.

This clonotype has a count of ten or more. The chain links TRBV15 to TRBJ2-7; D may be TRBD1 (6 bases). The germline V gene encodes CDR1 LNHNV and CDR2 YYDKDF (reference sequence). CDR3 size: 15 residues. V shed 0 bases and J shed 4 bases, with 13 bases lying between them. CDR3 nucleotide sequence: TGTGCCACCAGCAGAGATATACAGGGAAGGTACGAGCAGTACTTC. It encodes CATSRDIQGRYEQYF. The full variable domain, its missing parts supplied by reference TRBV15 and TRBJ2-7, is DAMVIQNPRYQVTQFGKPVTLSCSQTLNHNVMYWYQQKSSQAPKLLFHYYDKDFNNEADTPDNFQSRRPNTSFCFLDIRSPGLGDTAMYLCATSRDIQGRYEQYFGPGTRLTVT.

Turning to this clonotype: At one boundary the junction diverges from the germline segment, which might be a read error. The chain links TRBV5-8 to TRBJ2-4; weak D call: TRBD2 (5 bases). CDR1 SGHTS and CDR2 YDEGEE come from the germline V gene. The CDR3 runs 16 residues. DNA of the CDR3: TGTGCCGGCAGCTTCCCCACCCGGGAAATAGGAAACATTCAGTACTTC. Protein: CAGSFPTREIGNIQYF.

In this sample, this clonotype turned up many times. The genes are TRBV24-1 and TRBJ2-1, with TRBD2 identical over 9 bases. Germline V CDR1 and CDR2: KGHDR, SFDVKD. J lost 4 bases, V lost 4 bases, and 7 bases had no gene match. The CDR3 totals 16 residues. CDR3 amino acids: CATSDRAGGRYNEQFF. For the CDR3, the DNA is TGTGCCACCAGTGACCGAGCGGGAGGACGATACAATGAGCAGTTCTTC.

This clonotype came up many times. V usage is TRBV2 and J usage is TRBJ2-5, with 7 bases fitting TRBD2. Per the germline V gene, CDR1 is SNHLY and CDR2 is FYNNEI. V trimming: 3 bases; J trimming: 4 bases; junction bases outside the gene matches: 8. The CDR3 loop spans 15 amino acids. DNA for the CDR3: TGTGCCAGCAGTGAGGGGGGGTCATGGGGAGAGACCCAGTACTTC. Translating it yields CASSEGGSWGETQYF.

This clonotype has at least ten counts. The chain combines TRBV19 with TRBJ1-3, with unresolved D. Trimming removed 3 bases at V and 0 bases at J, with 9 bases between. The CDR3 sequence is 15 residues long. CDR1 is LNHDA and CDR2 is SQIVND in the germline V gene (reference sequence). CDR3 in DNA: TGTGCCAGTAGTATCGAGGACCTCTCTGGAAACACCATATATTTT. Translating it yields CASSIEDLSGNTIYF. Using reference TRBV19 and TRBJ1-3 for the parts outside the CDR3, the full variable domain is DGGITQSPKYLFRKEGQNVTLSCEQNLNHDAMYWYRQDPGQGLRLIYYSQIVNDFQKGDIAEGYSVSREKKESFPLTVTSAQKNPTAFYLCASSIEDLSGNTIYFGEGSWLTVV.

This chain's CDR3 is CASSFPRGVGAPNEKLFF. The CDR3 DNA follows: TGTGCCAGCAGCTTTCCCCGGGGAGTGGGGGCGCCGAATGAAAAACTGTTTTTT. The chain employs TRBV11-2 and TRBJ1-4; maybe TRBD1 (6 bases). The CDR3 length is 18 residues. CDR1 and CDR2 (germline): SGHAT, FQNNGV. V was shortened by 3 bases and J by 5 bases, with 22 bases between the two germline ends.

The CDR3 sequence: CASSLRDWHINTEAFF. The CDR3 bases are TGTGCCAGCAGTCTCCGGGACTGGCATATAAACACTGAAGCTTTCTTT. This sequence joins TRBV12-3 or TRBV12-4 and TRBJ1-1; a weak D match, TRBD1 (5 bases). The CDR3 totals 16 residues. The V and J ends lost 5 bases and 2 bases respectively, with 18 bases between them.

This clonotype has at least ten counts. DNA of the CDR3: TGTGCCAGCAGTCTAGGGGGGGGTAACTATGGCTACACCTTC. Translating gives CASSLGGGNYGYTF. The genes are TRBV5-4 and TRBJ1-2, with D possibly being TRBD1 (6 bases). Germline lookup yields CDR1 SGHNT and CDR2 YYREEE (reference sequence). The CDR3 is made up of 14 amino acids. Trimming stripped 5 bases from V and 1 base from J, with 12 bases between.

Regarding this clonotype: A much larger clone sits a single nucleotide away, making a read error possible. V is TRBV27 and J is TRBJ2-7; 11 positions agree with TRBD2. This CDR3 contains 15 residues. Germline V CDR1 and CDR2: MNHEY, SMNVEV (reference sequence). The CDR3 DNA reads as TGTGCCAGCAGTGAGGGACTAGCGGATTCCTACGAGCAGTGCTTC. It translates to CASSEGLADSYEQCF.

V usage is TRBV10-3 and J usage is TRBJ2-4; maybe TRBD2 (5 bases). The germline V gene has CDR1 ENHRY and CDR2 SYGVKD. This CDR3 has 15 amino acids. V lost 10 bases, J lost 11 bases, and 27 bases lay in between. The CDR3 nucleotides read TGTGCCACCTCCCCCGGCCTAGCAGCCTATTGGGTTCAGTACTTC. This sequence encodes CATSPGLAAYWVQYF.

About this clonotype itself: A much larger clone lies a single base off, so this may be a read error. The J gene is TRBJ1-3, the V gene TRBV7-3, with 7 bases aligning to TRBD1. There are 14 residues in the CDR3. V gave up 11 bases and J gave up 4 bases; unmatched junction bases: 11. Looked up from germline, CDR1 is SGHTA and CDR2 is FQGTGA. The CDR3 coding sequence is TGTGCCGGCTCACCCAACAGGGGAGGAAACACCATATATTTT. This encodes CAGSPNRGGNTIYF.

This clonotype was seen ten or more times. This chain links TRBV6-6 with TRBJ1-2; 9 nucleotides align to TRBD1. Germline V gene data show CDR1 as MNHNY and CDR2 as SVGAGI (reference sequence). V lost 4 bases, J lost 4 bases, and 4 bases stayed unmatched. The CDR3 is 14 residues long. DNA for the CDR3: TGTGCCAGCAGTTGGGGACAGGGAAGCTATGGCTACACCTTC. This codes for CASSWGQGSYGYTF.

This clonotype has a count of ten or more. The junction departs from germline at one end; a sequencing error may be responsible. This chain links TRBV5-5 with TRBJ1-5; D remains unclear. The CDR3 spans 15 residues. Germline CDR1 reads SGHKS; CDR2 reads YYEKEE (reference sequence). The CDR3 loop reads CASSLVAEGNRPQHF. The CDR3 nucleotides are TGTGCCAGCAGCTTGGTGGCAGAGGGTAATCGGCCCCAGCATTTT.

The chain combines TRBV14 with TRBJ2-5; TRBD2 is a possible D gene (7 bases). The CDR3 runs 15 residues. Deletions cut 4 bases from V and 7 bases from J, with 19 bases between. Germline V CDR1 and CDR2: SGHDN, FVKESK. The CDR3 is CASSLLRGGAGTQYF. The CDR3 nucleotides read TGTGCCAGCAGCCTCCTAAGAGGGGGGGCTGGGACCCAGTACTTC.

This clonotype was seen ten or more times. The chain carries TRBV6-2 or TRBV6-3 and TRBJ2-7, with TRBD1 matching over 9 bases. The CDR3 is made up of 15 amino acids. CDR1 is MNHEY and CDR2 is SVGEGT in the germline V gene. Trimming cost V 4 bases and J 4 bases; bases outside gene matches: 8. CDR3 coding DNA: TGTGCCAGCAGTTTCCCAACAGGGGGCCGATACGAGCAGTACTTC. It is translated as CASSFPTGGRYEQYF.

The gene calls are TRBV2 and TRBJ1-4; D unresolved. Germline CDR1 and CDR2: SNHLY and FYNNEI. V was pared by 6 bases and J by 6 bases, with 11 bases between. This CDR3 region has 13 residues. The CDR3 sequence is CASRSDRYEKLFF. Written as DNA, the CDR3 is TGTGCCAGCAGATCGGACCGCTATGAAAAACTGTTTTTT.

As to this clonotype: The DNA is omitted, as the CDR3 cannot be located on it reliably, and the CDR3 follows TCRdb's listing. The rearrangement links TRBV7-9 to TRBJ1-2. The CDR3 length is 20 residues, termini included. Germline V CDR1 and CDR2: SEHNR, FQNEAQ (reference sequence). CDR3 in amino acids: CASSFYICSARDIANYGYTF.

Many counts were recorded for this clonotype. The rearrangement uses TRBV4-1 and TRBJ1-6, with TRBD1 identical over 9 bases. From germline, CDR1 is MGHRA and CDR2 YSYEKL. The ends lost 3 bases at V and 10 bases at J; junction bases unmatched: 4. The CDR3 length is 14 residues. CDR3 nucleotides: TGCGCCAGCAGCCAGACAGGGGGAGGCTCACCCCTCCACTTT. Its translation: CASSQTGGGSPLHF.

The table lists this clonotype with many counts. J is TRBJ1-1 and V is TRBV10-1; D ambiguous. The CDR3 consists of 13 residues. Trimming shortened V by 5 bases and J by 0 bases, and 7 bases separated the two germline ends. Germline V gene lookup returns CDR1 WNHNN and CDR2 SYGVQD (reference sequence). The CDR3 sequence: CASSPALNTEAFF. The CDR3 nucleotides are TGCGCCAGCAGTCCGGCCCTGAACACTGAAGCTTTCTTT.

The chain recombines TRBV20-1 with TRBJ1-5; 7 bases align to TRBD1. The CDR3 loop spans 16 amino acids. CDR1 and CDR2 from the germline V gene are DFQATT and SNEGSKA (reference sequence). The trim removed 3 bases at V and 3 bases at J, leaving 11 bases unmatched. The CDR3 loop reads CSARTLRGCLNQPQHF. CDR3 bases: TGCAGTGCTAGGACGCTCAGGGGGTGCCTCAATCAGCCCCAGCATTTT.

This clonotype was recorded many times. The V and J genes are TRBV29-1 and TRBJ2-5, with D possibly being TRBD1 (5 bases). Trimming cost V 3 bases and J 0 bases, with 20 bases left between them. From germline, CDR1 is SQVTM and CDR2 ANQGSEA. The CDR3 spans 17 residues. CDR3 DNA sequence: TGCAGCGTTGAGCCGTTTGAAGGGGCGAGGTACCAAGAGACCCAGTACTTC. Amino acids: CSVEPFEGARYQETQYF.

This sequence joins TRBV12-3 or TRBV12-4 and TRBJ2-2; 9 bases map to TRBD1. The V segment lost 3 bases and the J segment 7 bases; nucleotides outside the gene matches: 18. This CDR3 has 19 residues. The CDR3: CASSFARPGTGIKHGELFF. CDR3 nucleotide sequence: TGTGCCAGCAGTTTCGCCCGTCCAGGGACAGGGATCAAACACGGGGAGCTGTTTTTT.

Remarks on this clonotype: Since no conserved phenylalanine or tryptophan closes the CDR3, a read error is the likely cause. The chain links TRBV7-6 to TRBJ2-3, with a weak D call TRBD1 (6 bases). The V gene lost 2 bases and the J gene lost 6 bases, with 18 bases spanning the gap. This CDR3 is 16 amino acids long. Looked up from germline, CDR1 is SGHVS and CDR2 is FNYEAQ. The CDR3 region is CASSLNPEGTQDTQYL. The CDR3, as DNA: TGTGCCAGCAGCTTAAACCCCGAGGGGACACAGGATACGCAGTATCTT.